Listed here are 23 T cell receptor beta chains from one sample, sequenced in a study of blood T cell repertoires in COVID-19. Clones were read by immunoSEQ multiplex PCR, and TCRdb kept only the in-frame ones, dropping some. This sample has 190,000 or so clones; around four fifths occur once, and the top ten carry 2.5% to 3.5%. Sequenced sample: peripheral blood. Source of these receptors: a woman older than 75 with active or convalescent COVID-19.

This rearrangement joins TRBV28 to TRBJ2-1; 7 nucleotides align to TRBD1. The CDR3 length is 15 residues. V gave up 7 bases and J gave up 0 bases; unmatched junction bases: 6. CDR1 and CDR2 (germline): MDHEN, SYDVKM. CDR3 sequence reads: CASNSRDSSYNEQFF. In DNA form, the CDR3 reads TGTGCCAGCAACAGCAGGGACAGCTCCTACAATGAGCAGTTCTTC.

The chain uses TRBV10-3 and TRBJ1-5; D unclear. Trimming shortened V by 2 bases and J by 6 bases, and 11 bases separated the two germline ends. Germline CDR1 reads ENHRY; CDR2 reads SYGVKD. The CDR3 sequence is 14 residues long. This CDR3 is CAISETQLGQPQHF. CDR3 nucleotide sequence: TGTGCCATCAGTGAGACGCAGCTAGGTCAGCCCCAGCATTTT.

This clone is a singleton in its sample. V gene TRBV12-2 combines with J gene TRBJ1-1. TRBV12-2 is recorded as a pseudogene. The CDR3 is made up of 15 amino acids. The CDR3 sequence is CASRYNQGGNTEAFF. The CDR3 coding sequence is TGTGCAAGTCGCTACAATCAGGGAGGTAACACTGAAGCTTTCTTT.

The chain has TRBV27 and TRBJ2-4; no firm D call. This CDR3 contains 12 residues. V gave up 4 bases and J gave up 7 bases, with 8 bases separating them. Germline CDR1 MNHEY, CDR2 SMNVEV (reference sequence). Here the CDR3 reads CASSSAHNIQYF. The CDR3 DNA is TGTGCCAGCAGTTCCGCACACAACATTCAGTACTTC.

The rearrangement uses TRBV5-4 and TRBJ1-4; D perhaps matches TRBD1 (6 bases). Germline CDR1 reads SGHNT; CDR2 reads YYREEE (reference sequence). The CDR3 totals 16 residues. Deletions cut 0 bases from V and 4 bases from J, with 13 bases between. CDR3: CASSLAGGAGNEKLFF. The CDR3 nucleotides read TGTGCCAGCAGCTTGGCGGGGGGGGCTGGTAATGAAAAACTGTTTTTT. The full variable domain, its missing parts supplied by reference TRBV5-4 and TRBJ1-4, is ETGVTQSPTHLIKTRGQQVTLRCSSQSGHNTVSWYQQALGQGPQFIFQYYREEENGRGNFPPRFSGLQFPNYSSELNVNALELDDSALYLCASSLAGGAGNEKLFFGSGTQLSVL.

This chain uses TRBV4-3 with TRBJ1-3; D unresolved. V was trimmed by 1 base and J by 4 bases, leaving 5 bases between them. The CDR3 length is 13 residues. The germline V gene encodes CDR1 LGHNA and CDR2 YSLEER. This CDR3 reads CASSQVSGNTIYF. The DNA of the CDR3 is TGCGCCAGCAGCCAAGTTTCGGGAAACACCATATATTTT.

The chain joins TRBV19 to TRBJ1-1; tentative D call: TRBD1 (5 bases). Looked up from germline, CDR1 is LNHDA and CDR2 is SQIVND (reference sequence). V lost 4 bases and J lost 6, with 18 bases in between. This CDR3 comprises 15 residues. The CDR3 sequence is CASSTLAGGGAEAFF. The CDR3 nucleotides read TGTGCCAGTAGTACCCTCGCCGGGGGAGGAGCTGAAGCTTTCTTT.

The J gene is TRBJ1-6, the V gene TRBV28; D gene uncertain. The germline V gene encodes CDR1 MDHEN and CDR2 SYDVKM. This CDR3 spans 15 amino acids. V lost 6 bases to trimming and J lost 0 bases, with 9 bases between them. The CDR3 here is CASRTQSSYNSPLHF. CDR3 nucleotide sequence: TGTGCCAGCAGGACACAGAGCTCCTATAATTCACCCCTCCACTTT.

The CDR3 is CASSQTDEQFF. CDR3 nucleotide sequence: TGTGCCAGCAGCCAAACGGATGAGCAGTTCTTC. The chain is built from TRBV3-1 (or the pseudogene TRBV3-2) and TRBJ2-1; D gene ambiguous. Deletions cut 2 bases from V and 8 bases from J, with 4 bases between. Germline CDR1 reads LGHDT; CDR2 reads YNNKEL (reference sequence). The length of the CDR3 is 11 residues.

The chain uses TRBV19 and TRBJ2-4; maybe TRBD1 (6 bases). V dropped 5 bases and J dropped 8 bases, with 19 bases sitting between them. This CDR3 comprises 15 residues. Germline assignment: CDR1 LNHDA and CDR2 SQIVND (reference sequence). This CDR3 reads CASSPRTGTSDIQYF. The CDR3 nucleotides read TGTGCCAGTAGTCCAAGAACCGGGACATCAGACATTCAGTACTTC. Variable domain in full (rest from reference TRBV19 and TRBJ2-4): DGGITQSPKYLFRKEGQNVTLSCEQNLNHDAMYWYRQDPGQGLRLIYYSQIVNDFQKGDIAEGYSVSREKKESFPLTVTSAQKNPTAFYLCASSPRTGTSDIQYFGAGTRLSVL.

The chain combines TRBV5-6 with TRBJ1-1; D is uncertain. The germline CDR1 and CDR2 sequences are SGHDT and YYEEEE. The CDR3 spans 14 residues. V was clipped by 4 bases and J by 5 bases, with 15 bases between them. In nucleotides, the CDR3 is TGTGCCAGCAGCCCCGGGGTCGGGCGGACTGAAGCTTTCTTT. Amino acid sequence: CASSPGVGRTEAFF. The entire variable domain, with the rest obtained from reference TRBV5-6 and TRBJ1-1, is as follows: DAGVTQSPTHLIKTRGQQVTLRCSPKSGHDTVSWYQQALGQGPQFIFQYYEEEERQRGNFPDRFSGHQFPNYSSELNVNALLLGDSALYLCASSPGVGRTEAFFGQGTRLTVV.

The rearrangement joins TRBV2 to TRBJ2-6; no clear D gene. V gave up 1 base and J gave up 0 bases, with 4 bases separating them. Germline V gene data show CDR1 as SNHLY and CDR2 as FYNNEI. This CDR3 has 15 amino acids. The CDR3 DNA sequence: TGTGCCAGCAGTGAAGGCGTCTCTGGGGCCAACGTCCTGACTTTC. It translates to CASSEGVSGANVLTF.

The sample holds a few counts of this clone. The chain joins TRBV21-1 to TRBJ1-1; the table's D call of TRBD1 was not tested on the DNA. TRBV21-1 represents a pseudogene. This CDR3 has 15 amino acids. The CDR3 DNA is TGTGCCAGCAGAACCGGACAGGGAATGGACACTGAAGCTTTCTTT. It is translated as CASRTGQGMDTEAFF.

The chain joins TRBV6-2 or TRBV6-3 to TRBJ1-6; D is possibly TRBD1 (6 bases). Trimming left V 6 bases short and J 0 bases short, with 18 bases between. Germline V gene lookup returns CDR1 MNHEY and CDR2 SVGEGT. The CDR3 consists of 18 residues. This chain's CDR3 is CASSPGQLTSSYNSPLHF. The CDR3 DNA follows: TGTGCCAGCAGCCCAGGACAGCTTACGAGCTCCTATAATTCACCCCTCCACTTT.

This sequence joins TRBV7-3 and TRBJ2-3; TRBD2 aligns across 14 bases. The CDR3 loop spans 14 amino acids. The trim removed 9 bases at V and 4 bases at J, leaving 3 bases unmatched. Per the germline V gene, CDR1 is SGHTA and CDR2 is FQGTGA. Here the CDR3 reads CASATSGGADTQYF. Here the CDR3 DNA reads TGTGCCAGTGCGACTAGCGGGGGGGCAGATACGCAGTATTTT.

This clone was counted between two and nine times. The genes are TRBV7-8 and TRBJ2-7, with 7 bases lining up with TRBD1. This CDR3 has 15 residues. Germline V gives CDR1 SGHVS, CDR2 FQNEAQ. V was clipped by 5 bases and J by 0 bases; unmatched bases: 7. CDR3 sequence (DNA): TGTGCCAGCAGCACAAAACAGGGGCTCTCCTACGAGCAGTACTTC. Translated: CASSTKQGLSYEQYF. Variable domain in full (rest from reference TRBV7-8 and TRBJ2-7): GAGVSQSPRYKVAKRGQDVALRCDPISGHVSLFWYQQALGQGPEFLTYFQNEAQLDKSGLPSDRFFAERPEGSVSTLKIQRTQQEDSAVYLCASSTKQGLSYEQYFGPGTRLTVT.

The chain employs TRBV7-2 and TRBJ1-1; D may be TRBD1 (5 bases). The ends were cut back, 5 bases at V and 1 base at J, with 14 bases in the middle. There are 15 residues in the CDR3. Germline CDR1 and CDR2: SGHTA and FQGNSA. Here the CDR3 DNA reads TGTGCCAGCAGCAACTCCGGACATACGAACACTGAAGCTTTCTTT. Translated: CASSNSGHTNTEAFF.

The V call is TRBV6-6, the J call TRBJ1-1; D remains ambiguous. The CDR3 sequence is 15 residues long. The V end was cut by 7 bases, the J end by 4 bases, with 19 bases between. Germline V gene sequence: CDR1 MNHNY, CDR2 SVGAGI (reference sequence). The CDR3 spells CASTPVGEVGTEAFF. DNA for the CDR3: TGTGCCAGCACCCCTGTCGGTGAGGTGGGCACTGAAGCTTTCTTT.

This clone was seen only a few times. This chain links TRBV21-1 with TRBJ1-2; TRBD1, the D gene given by the table, was not confirmed from the DNA. TRBV21-1 is assigned pseudogene status. This CDR3 has 19 residues. Here the CDR3 DNA reads TGTGCCAGCAGCTTCCCTGGAATCAGGGGTTATTACACTAACTATGGCTACACCTTC. It translates to CASSFPGIRGYYTNYGYTF.

This chain links TRBV6-6 with TRBJ2-3, with 7 positions matching TRBD2. The junction had 6 bases not matched to a gene; V was cut back by 6 bases and J by 3 bases. Germline V gene sequence: CDR1 MNHNY, CDR2 SVGAGI (reference sequence). The CDR3 has 14 residues. CDR3 residues: CASSPSRGTDTQYF. CDR3 in DNA: TGTGCCAGCAGCCCATCGCGGGGGACAGATACGCAGTATTTT.

The rearrangement joins TRBV20-1 to TRBJ1-2; tentatively, D is TRBD1 (5 bases). Germline lookup yields CDR1 DFQATT and CDR2 SNEGSKA (reference sequence). This CDR3 contains 11 residues. DNA for the CDR3: TGCGGTATTAGTCCTCAGGGAGGCTACACCTTC. Its translation: CGISPQGGYTF.

The chain carries TRBV27 and TRBJ1-3; D is uncertain. Germline V gene sequence: CDR1 MNHEY, CDR2 SMNVEV (reference sequence). The CDR3 consists of 18 residues. Trimming stripped 3 bases from V and 1 base from J, with 19 bases between. The CDR3 DNA reads TGTGCCAGCAGTTTTCCCGGGATCGAGATGCTATCTGGAAACACCATATATTTT. Amino acids: CASSFPGIEMLSGNTIYF.

V and J are TRBV7-8 and TRBJ1-5; unclear D gene. This CDR3 contains 14 residues. V lost 1 base and J lost 3, with 7 bases in between. Germline V gives CDR1 SGHVS, CDR2 FQNEAQ. CDR3 protein: CASSLGSDNQPQHF. In nucleotides, the CDR3 is TGTGCCAGCAGCTTAGGTTCAGACAATCAGCCCCAGCATTTT.